This record covers a single TCR beta chain. Its antigen remains unidentified. There are no base qualities to consult, and no much larger clone falls within one base. Participants were included only if at least one PBMC sample before ART initiation and at least two post-ART samples were available. Treatment was received in the United States of America by all participants with HIV. Before DNA extraction, cryopreserved samples containing 1-10 million PBMC were thawed and washed. At the time of the earliest PBMC sample, participants with HIV were aged between roughly 20 and 60 years. Per participant, PBMC samples came from 1-4 timepoints prior to ART initiation and 2-8 timepoints following ART initiation, for a median of 7 samples. For every participant, serial HIV viral load, CD4+ T-cell count, ART history and demographic data were obtained. Using a Qiagen kit on a QIAcube, genomic DNA was extracted from unsorted PBMC, with samples processed in batches of 12.

Reading from cysteine to phenylalanine, the CDR3 counts 14 amino acids. The CDR3 DNA has 42 bases and is translated from base 1. Via the germline V gene (reference sequence), CDR1 is LNHNV and CDR2 YYDKDF. V is shortened by 0 bases, J by 2 bases, and the region joining them spans 8 bases. The immunoSEQ hsTCRB v3.0 assay was used at survey level resolution to sequence the TRB variable region. TRB sequencing targeted a depth of about 40,000-55,000 T-cell genomes per sample. Pooled TRB libraries were sequenced on an Illumina MiSeq with a v3 150-cycle kit. As for how the authors treated the data: Repertoire analysis was performed in R inside a reproducible Nextflow workflow that covered QC, data transformation and analysis. LymphoSeq2, an R package for exploring AIRR-Seq data, was used to implement custom analyses. A handful of samples yielding fewer than 5000 total TRB sequences were excluded, leaving 188 analyzed HIV repertoires. Among the 180 to 200 HIV repertoires that were kept, roughly 58 were collected before ART initiation and more than 120 were collected after ART initiation. Repertoires were downsampled to 5000 TRB nucleotide sequences, and summary statistics were averaged over 100 downsampling iterations. Only TRB sequences with CDR3 regions of at least seven amino acids were retained for analysis. Diversity was assessed using a clonality score derived from Shannon entropy and using the Gini coefficient. In the repertoire networks, any two of the top 5000 CDR3 amino acid sequences were connected whenever the two sequences differed by an edit distance of one. GLIPH2 predicted antigen specificity groups and MHC restriction for TRB CDR3 amino acid sequences. CDR3 amino acid sequences were matched against VDJdb and McPAS-TCR to flag known CMV, EBV, HIV or tissue antigen associations. Pre-ART, post-ART and control groups were compared with Wilcoxon signed-rank tests and Holm-Bonferroni correction. The source is immuneACCESS, and TCRdb retained only in-frame sequences with V and J called. Part of the clones is not carried over; for the studies checked, unresolved V genes explain less than half of this, and the remainder is unexplained. For V, J and clone size, that table is used; D and trimming come from the DNA. This sample lists fewer than 30,000 clones; about 79% were detected once. The ten largest clones represent about 5% of the sample.

This sample was taken from a study of long-term antiretroviral therapy in people with HIV (dated by TCRdb to about 2022). For the study in its entirety: The earliest samples were collected about a decade before the 2015 WHO recommendation for immediate ART, when ART was typically delayed until CD4 counts fell. This retrospective serial study examined whether starting ART and sustained HIV suppression were associated with changes in the composition and diversity of the TRB repertoire in peripheral blood. The cohort contributed 150 to 200 cryopreserved PBMC samples from around 33 adults with confirmed HIV infection, collected serially over a mean of approximately 6 years (range 1-12). About 40% of the 30 participants with HIV were female. No cross-contamination during QIAcube processing was shown when test extractions of a monoclonal T-cell line were performed alongside 33 polyclonal samples.

Results the study describes overall, beyond this receptor: Starting ART was linked to a significant rise in TRB diversity, yet even after long-term ART the diversity remained significantly lower than in transplant donor controls. Limited PBMC availability meant only the TCR beta chain was sequenced, without alpha chain pairing. The samples were dated from the mid-2000s to the late 2010s, and the ART regimens that were used may be less effective than current ART regimens. Compared with controls, HIV repertoires had narrower CDR3 length ranges, and the network structure pointed to an antigen-experienced repertoire that shifted only slightly toward naive after ART. Expanded TRB clones identified before ART initiation dominated the repertoire at all time points, although this dominance fluctuated and declined in many PLHIV after ART. Because cell numbers in pre-ART samples were limited, unsorted PBMC were profiled instead of sorted CD4+ and CD8+ T cells. Inferences about post-ART repertoire changes were limited because no data were available on ART adherence, viral resistance or therapy changes.

The source was unsorted PBMCs, collected 0.7 years before starting antiretroviral therapy. The V and J segments used are TRBV15 and TRBJ2-7; the D gene is possibly TRBD2, with 6 bases matching. The source of this sequence is a man in his thirties or forties with HIV. The sequence in DNA is TGTGCCACCAGCAGAGATCCTAGCGCCTACGAGCAGTACTTC. Translation gives CATSRDPSAYEQYF.